A selection of T cell receptor beta chains follows, all from one sample in a study of human T cells and chemical hapten exposure. TCRdb re-called the RACE reads with MiXCR, one entry per CDR3 protein. The sample has about 140,000 distinct CDR3 sequences; approximately 10% are singletons. Material: whole blood, obtained in connection with sensitization to the hapten diphenylcyclopropenone (DPC). These TCRs come from a woman in her fifties or sixties with alopecia areata. Some clones in this sample may be carry-over from other donors' samples. Each CDR3 is given with its conserved first and last residue. D genes are given only for firm matches. Clone size is not always given. Where it is, it says once, few, many or a class for expanded clones.

V gene	J gene	clone size	D gene	CDR3 protein	CDR3 DNA
TRBV7-6	TRBJ1-1	few	TRBD1	CASSSDRVTEAFF	TGTGCCAGCAGCTCGGACAGGGTCACTGAAGCTTTCTTT
TRBV7-9	TRBJ1-1	many	.	CASSGGWNTEAFF	TGTGCCAGCAGCGGCGGGTGGAACACTGAAGCTTTCTTT
TRBV7-2	TRBJ2-7	.	TRBD2	CASSHRTLAGGTYEQYF	TGTGCCAGCAGCCATAGAACTTTAGCGGGGGGCACCTACGAGCAGTACTTC
TRBV6-2/TRBV6-3	TRBJ2-7	many	.	CASSYPNYEQYF	TGTGCCAGCAGTTACCCTAATTACGAGCAGTACTTC
TRBV9	TRBJ2-3	many	.	CASSVAASGTDTQYF	TGTGCCAGCAGCGTAGCCGCTAGCGGCACAGATACGCAGTATTTT
TRBV18	TRBJ2-4	.	.	CATDGVQGKNIQYF	TGTGCCACGGACGGGGTCCAGGGGAAAAACATTCAGTACTTC
TRBV27	TRBJ2-5	many	TRBD1	CASSPPGTGVEETQYF	TGTGCCAGCAGTCCTCCCGGGACAGGGGTTGAAGAGACCCAGTACTTC
TRBV29-1	TRBJ1-5	few	.	CSVTWNLNQPQHF	TGCAGCGTTACTTGGAATCTTAATCAGCCCCAGCATTTT
TRBV7-9	TRBJ2-3	.	TRBD1	CASSLTGVTDTQYF	TGTGCCAGCAGCCTGACAGGGGTCACAGATACGCAGTATTTT
TRBV7-9	TRBJ2-3	.	TRBD2	CASSLGTSATDTQFF	TGTGCCAGCAGCTTAGGGACTAGCGCCACAGATACGCAGTTTTTT
TRBV6-5	TRBJ1-1	.	TRBD1	CASGQGNTEAFF	TGTGCCAGCGGACAGGGGAACACTGAAGCTTTCTTT
TRBV18	TRBJ2-3	many	.	CASSQRTGTDTQYF	TGTGCCAGCTCACAGAGGACGGGCACAGATACGCAGTATTTT
TRBV7-8	TRBJ2-7	.	.	CASSRLDSGSYEQYF	TGTGCCAGCTCTCGGTTAGACTCGGGTTCTTACGAGCAGTACTTC
TRBV3-1	TRBJ1-3	few	.	CASSQVAGSSGNTIYF	TGTGCCAGCAGCCAAGTGGCGGGGAGCTCTGGAAACACCATATATTTT
TRBV7-2	TRBJ1-1	.	TRBD1	CASGGTGGVNTEAFF	TGTGCCAGCGGGGGGACAGGCGGTGTGAACACTGAAGCTTTCTTT
TRBV11-2	TRBJ2-3	many	TRBD1	CASSSFKGDSTSTDTQYF	TGTGCCAGCAGCTCCTTCAAAGGGGACAGTACTAGCACAGATACGCAGTATTTT
TRBV6-6	TRBJ2-7	.	.	CASSYRTTSYEQYF	TGTGCCAGCAGTTACAGGACGACCTCCTACGAGCAGTACTTC
TRBV7-8	TRBJ2-5	many	.	CASSLEGWVQETQYF	TGTGCCAGCAGCTTAGAGGGATGGGTCCAAGAGACCCAGTACTTC
TRBV5-4	TRBJ2-3	many	.	CASRVMSGLNTDTQYF	TGTGCCAGCAGGGTCATGAGCGGGCTAAACACAGATACGCAGTATTTT
TRBV27	TRBJ2-2	many	TRBD2	CASSLHQRTSGSGELFF	TGTGCCAGCAGTTTACATCAGCGGACTAGCGGGAGCGGGGAGCTGTTTTTT
TRBV6-2/TRBV6-3	TRBJ2-1	.	.	CASSYLALRGDEQFF	TGTGCCAGCAGCTACCTCGCCCTTCGCGGGGATGAGCAGTTCTTC
TRBV15	TRBJ1-3	.	.	CATSRQGGTGNTIYF	TGTGCCACCAGCAGACAGGGCGGAACTGGAAACACCATATATTTT
TRBV20-1	TRBJ1-1	few	.	CSAKGGRDEAFF	TGCAGTGCAAAAGGGGGGCGAGATGAAGCTTTCTTT
TRBV12-3/TRBV12-4	TRBJ2-7	few	TRBD1	CASRLGRGTGEREQYF	TGTGCCAGCAGGTTAGGACGCGGGACAGGGGAACGCGAGCAGTACTTC
TRBV29-1	TRBJ1-4	few	.	CSKPSQGGSNEKLFF	TGCAGCAAACCCTCCCAGGGCGGCTCTAATGAAAAACTGTTTTTT
TRBV7-2	TRBJ2-3	few	TRBD2	CASSLSPLAGFTDTQYF	TGTGCCAGCAGCTTAAGTCCGTTAGCGGGATTCACAGATACGCAGTATTTT
TRBV5-1	TRBJ2-2	many	.	CASSLLRDAGELFF	TGCGCCAGCAGCTTGTTGCGGGATGCCGGGGAGCTGTTTTTT
TRBV6-5	TRBJ1-3	few	.	CASSFGTSGNTIYF	TGTGCCAGCAGTTTCGGGACATCCGGAAACACCATATATTTT
TRBV29-1	TRBJ2-7	many	.	CSARGVGHEQYF	TGCAGCGCCAGAGGAGTCGGTCACGAGCAGTACTTC
TRBV9	TRBJ2-1	few	.	CASSVEGVYNEQFF	TGTGCCAGCAGCGTAGAGGGGGTCTACAATGAGCAGTTCTTC
TRBV13	TRBJ2-5	many	.	CASSLREDPRGKETQYF	TGTGCCAGCAGCTTACGGGAAGATCCCAGGGGAAAAGAGACCCAGTACTTC
TRBV7-9	TRBJ1-1	.	TRBD1	CASSSRGDSEAFF	TGTGCCAGCAGCTCCCGGGGGGACAGCGAAGCTTTCTTT
TRBV7-3	TRBJ2-6	many	TRBD1	CASSLAGGAWANVLTF	TGTGCCAGCAGCTTAGCAGGGGGCGCCTGGGCCAACGTCCTGACTTTC
TRBV2	TRBJ1-1	few	.	CASSQTIFEAFF	TGTGCCAGCAGCCAGACTATCTTTGAAGCTTTCTTT
TRBV10-3	TRBJ2-1	few	TRBD2	CAISGESGLGYNEQFF	TGTGCCATCAGTGGTGAGTCGGGACTAGGATACAATGAGCAGTTCTTC
TRBV4-3	TRBJ2-1	few	.	CASSQDAPTGYNEQFF	TGCGCCAGCAGCCAAGATGCCCCAACGGGGTACAATGAGCAGTTCTTC
TRBV7-2	TRBJ2-2	.	.	CASSLSRGTNTGELFF	TGTGCCAGCAGCTTATCTAGGGGAACGAACACCGGGGAGCTGTTTTTT
TRBV5-1	TRBJ2-1	.	.	CASSLPDTQASYNEQFF	TGCGCCAGCAGCCTCCCCGATACACAGGCTTCCTACAATGAGCAGTTCTTC
TRBV19	TRBJ2-1	.	TRBD2	CATKSGASYNEQFF	TGTGCCACTAAAAGCGGGGCTTCCTACAATGAGCAGTTCTTC
TRBV4-3	TRBJ2-3	.	TRBD2	CASSQSWTSGRDTQYF	TGCGCCAGCAGCCAATCCTGGACTAGCGGGAGAGATACGCAGTATTTT
TRBV18	TRBJ1-5	few	TRBD1	CASSRQGQGNQPQHF	TGTGCCAGCTCCCGACAAGGACAGGGCAATCAGCCCCAGCATTTT
TRBV6-2/TRBV6-3	TRBJ2-3	few	TRBD1	CASSYRTGSSDTQYF	TGTGCCAGCAGTTACCGGACAGGGTCTTCGGATACGCAGTATTTT
TRBV6-2/TRBV6-3	TRBJ2-2	.	.	CASSYSGVSNTGELFF	TGTGCCAGCAGTTACTCGGGGGTTTCGAACACCGGGGAGCTGTTTTTT
TRBV20-1	TRBJ2-3	.	TRBD2	CSARSQDSGGAQYF	TGCAGTGCCCGAAGCCAGGATTCGGGGGGGGCGCAGTATTTT
TRBV4-1	TRBJ2-7	.	.	CASSQAAAGAGSYEQYF	TGCGCCAGCAGCCAAGCGGCAGCAGGGGCGGGCTCCTACGAGCAGTACTTC
TRBV5-1	TRBJ2-2	few	.	CASGQGHMNTGELFF	TGCGCCAGCGGCCAGGGACACATGAACACCGGGGAGCTGTTTTTT
TRBV29-1	TRBJ1-1	few	.	CSVTTGVNTEAFF	TGCAGCGTAACCACTGGGGTGAACACTGAAGCTTTCTTT
TRBV18	TRBJ2-5	many	.	CASSPRQQETQYF	TGTGCCAGCTCACCAAGGCAGCAAGAGACCCAGTACTTC
TRBV5-1	TRBJ2-3	.	TRBD2	CASSLDPAGSTDTQYF	TGCGCCAGCAGCTTGGACCCAGCGGGGAGCACAGATACGCAGTATTTT
TRBV6-2/TRBV6-3	TRBJ2-1	few	TRBD2	CASSLAGGPVREQFF	TGTGCCAGCAGTCTAGCGGGAGGGCCGGTACGGGAGCAGTTCTTC
TRBV29-1	TRBJ2-7	few	.	CSVLGISSYEQYF	TGCAGCGTACTAGGGATCAGCTCCTACGAGCAGTACTTC
TRBV9	TRBJ1-3	few	TRBD1	CASSADRGISGNTIYF	TGTGCCAGCAGCGCGGACAGGGGAATATCTGGAAACACCATATATTTT
TRBV25-1	TRBJ1-3	many	.	CASSELSGFGNTIYF	TGTGCCAGCAGTGAATTATCAGGTTTTGGAAACACCATATATTTT
TRBV9	TRBJ1-3	.	TRBD1	CASSVGQGRTGNTIYF	TGTGCCAGCAGCGTAGGACAGGGGAGGACTGGAAACACCATATATTTT
TRBV29-1	TRBJ1-1	many	.	CSVDALRGAFF	TGCAGCGTTGACGCCCTGAGGGGGGCTTTCTTT
TRBV12-3/TRBV12-4	TRBJ2-3	.	TRBD2	CASSPAGAGTDTQYF	TGTGCGAGCAGTCCCGCGGGAGCCGGCACAGATACGCAGTATTTT
TRBV6-2/TRBV6-3	TRBJ2-2	many	TRBD1	CASRPRGTNGELFF	TGTGCCAGCAGACCCAGGGGGACGAACGGGGAGCTGTTTTTT
TRBV12-3/TRBV12-4	TRBJ1-2	.	.	CASSLVSGYGYTF	TGTGCCAGCAGCCTCGTTAGTGGCTATGGCTACACCTTC
TRBV6-2/TRBV6-3	TRBJ1-2	many	TRBD1	CASSYARGINYGYTF	TGTGCCAGCAGTTACGCCAGGGGGATTAACTATGGCTACACCTTC
TRBV9	TRBJ1-1	many	TRBD1	CASSVATGQGATEAFF	TGTGCCAGCAGCGTAGCTACCGGGCAGGGGGCGACTGAAGCTTTCTTT